Below, 21 T cell receptor beta chains from the same sample are listed, as sequenced in a study of Graves' ophthalmopathy and Graves' hyperthyroidism (dated by TCRdb to between 2018 and 2020). Sequencing was carried out with an Illumina HiSeq 2000. For repertoire sequencing, the TCR beta CDR3 regions were amplified from RNA transcripts. The first round of RT-PCR was done with HTBI primers and the Qiagen OneStep RT-PCR kit, and was followed by a second round of multiplex PCR, then size selection and purification. Using fastp trimming at Q25 and MiXCR clonotype assembly, TCRdb reanalyzed the public sequencing data and kept in-frame beta chains. One record per CDR3 amino acid sequence lists the most common genes and DNA. Recorded for this sample are fewer than 650,000 distinct CDR3 sequences; about 20% of them occurred a single time. Jointly, the top ten make up 7.1% of the sample. Input material: peripheral blood. All receptors come from a woman aged 18-29 years with stable Graves' hyperthyroidism. Some clones in this sample may be carry-over from other donors' samples. Donor details come from another sample of the same person, matched by shared clones.

This clonotype was detected only a few times. The chain uses TRBV12-3 or TRBV12-4 and TRBJ2-3; no clear D gene. The CDR3 covers 13 residues. Trimming pared 6 bases from V and 5 bases from J, leaving 12 bases between. CDR3 sequence: CASRPGDGDTQYF. For the CDR3, the DNA is TGTGCCAGCAGACCGGGCGATGGAGATACGCAGTATTTT.

This clonotype was recorded at least ten times. V usage is TRBV7-2 and J usage is TRBJ1-5; TRBD1 aligns across 7 bases. V shed 3 bases, J shed 4 bases, and the junction held 3 bases outside the gene matches. Germline V gene sequence: CDR1 SGHTA, CDR2 FQGNSA. This CDR3 comprises 14 residues. The CDR3 DNA follows: TGTGCCAGCAGCTTGGGACAGAGGAATCAGCCCCAGCATTTT. Residues: CASSLGQRNQPQHF.

This clonotype was counted at least ten times. The chain employs TRBV14 and TRBJ1-5, with D hard to call. V was pared by 0 bases and J by 0 bases, with 12 bases between. This CDR3 contains 17 residues. Germline V gene data show CDR1 as SGHDN and CDR2 as FVKESK. The CDR3, as DNA: TGTGCCAGCAGCCAAGATTACCTAAGACGTAGCAATCAGCCCCAGCATTTT. Translating it yields CASSQDYLRRSNQPQHF.

This clonotype was detected once. This chain uses TRBV30 with TRBJ2-6, with D possibly being TRBD2 (6 bases). With 0 bases removed from V and 4 bases from J, the gap between germline ends came to 10 bases. The CDR3 sequence is 15 residues long. Looked up from germline, CDR1 is GTSNPN and CDR2 is SVGIG (reference sequence). The CDR3 nucleotides are TGTGCCTGGAGTGTACGGGGGACGGGGGCCAACGTCCTGACTTTC. Translating it yields CAWSVRGTGANVLTF.

The V and J genes are TRBV28 and TRBJ1-3; TRBD1 might be the D (5 bases). V was shortened by 2 bases and J by 1 base, with 12 bases between the two germline ends. CDR1 is MDHEN, CDR2 SYDVKM, per germline. The CDR3 spans 16 residues. The CDR3 region is CASSLPGRTSGNTIYF. The CDR3 DNA follows: TGTGCCAGCAGTTTACCGGGCAGGACATCTGGAAACACCATATATTTT.

This clonotype was observed many times. V is TRBV24-1 and J is TRBJ1-2, with D unclear. This CDR3 comprises 15 residues. The germline V gene has CDR1 KGHDR and CDR2 SFDVKD. The V gene lost 0 bases and the J gene lost 6 bases, with 13 bases spanning the gap. The CDR3, as DNA: TGTGCCACCAGTGATTTGGTTGACGGTAATGATGGCTACACCTTC. Translation: CATSDLVDGNDGYTF.

This clonotype was recorded many times. This rearrangement joins TRBV12-3 or TRBV12-4 to TRBJ2-3; D unclear. The CDR3 extends over 13 amino acids. Trimming removed 1 base at V and 1 base at J, with 3 bases between. In nucleotides, the CDR3 is TGTGCCAGCAGTTTAGTCGGCACAGATACGCAGTATTTT. Its protein product is CASSLVGTDTQYF.

Ten or more counts support this clonotype. The DNA of the CDR3 is TGTGCCAGCAGCAAGGGGGCTTTGGGCACCGGGGAGCTGTTTTTT. It yields the protein CASSKGALGTGELFF. The chain recombines TRBV12-3 or TRBV12-4 with TRBJ2-2; 7 bases are shared with TRBD1. The CDR3 runs 15 residues. The junction had 8 bases not matched to a gene; V was cut back by 6 bases and J by 4 bases.

This chain joins TRBV7-2 and TRBJ1-2; 9 positions agree with TRBD1. Trimming cost V 2 bases and J 5 bases; bases outside gene matches: 6. Germline V gene data show CDR1 as SGHTA and CDR2 as FQGNSA. This CDR3 is built from 15 residues. This CDR3 is CASSLIRDREYGYTF. CDR3 DNA sequence: TGTGCCAGCAGCTTAATCCGGGACAGGGAATATGGCTACACCTTC.

This clonotype was detected once. This rearrangement joins TRBV11-2 to TRBJ2-5, with D tentatively TRBD1 (5 bases). CDR1 and CDR2 (germline): SGHAT, FQNNGV. This CDR3 region has 14 residues. V was trimmed by 4 bases and J by 1 base, leaving 10 bases between them. CDR3 sequence: CASSSTETQETQYF. The CDR3, as DNA: TGTGCCAGCAGCTCGACAGAGACCCAAGAGACCCAGTACTTC.

The table lists this clonotype with a few counts. The chain recombines TRBV6-4 with TRBJ2-2, with TRBD1 identical over 11 bases. The V gene's germline CDR1 is MRHNA and CDR2 SNTAGT. The CDR3 runs 17 residues. V was clipped by 5 bases and J by 4 bases; unmatched bases: 9. This chain's CDR3 is CASSTRGGTGGTGELFF. CDR3 coding DNA: TGTGCCAGCAGTACCCGGGGCGGGACAGGGGGCACCGGGGAGCTGTTTTTT.

In this sample, this clonotype turned up many times. This rearrangement joins TRBV11-2 to TRBJ2-2; 8 nucleotides match TRBD1. Germline V gene sequence: CDR1 SGHAT, CDR2 FQNNGV. The CDR3 is 13 residues long. V lost 6 bases to trimming and J lost 3 bases; unmatched junction nucleotides: 0. This chain's CDR3 is CASRTGDTGELFF. In DNA form, the CDR3 reads TGTGCCAGCAGGACAGGGGACACCGGGGAGCTGTTTTTT.

The chain couples TRBV28 to TRBJ1-5, with unresolved D. CDR3 length: 14 residues. Germline CDR1 MDHEN, CDR2 SYDVKM. The V end lost 5 bases, the J end lost 5 bases, and 13 bases lay between the germline ends. The CDR3 protein is CASSPPTVDQPQHF. For the CDR3, the DNA is TGTGCCAGCAGTCCCCCCACGGTAGATCAGCCCCAGCATTTT.

This clonotype has ten or more counts. V gene TRBV6-5 combines with J gene TRBJ2-7; D possibly corresponds to TRBD1 (5 bases). CDR3 size: 14 residues. Germline V gene lookup returns CDR1 MNHEY and CDR2 SVGAGI. Trimming stripped 2 bases from V and 2 bases from J, with 10 bases between. CDR3 region: CASSYLEGAYEQYF. Written as DNA, the CDR3 is TGTGCCAGCAGTTACCTGGAAGGGGCCTACGAGCAGTACTTC.

This clonotype was seen only once. The J gene is TRBJ1-2, the V gene TRBV10-3, with TRBD1 matching over 7 bases. This CDR3 has 11 amino acids. Germline values: CDR1 ENHRY, CDR2 SYGVKD. The ends lost 10 bases at V and 6 bases at J; junction bases unmatched: 5. The CDR3 reads CATTGDDGYTF. Here the CDR3 DNA reads TGTGCCACCACAGGGGACGATGGCTACACCTTC.

The CDR3 loop is CASSSIRGRNQPQHF. In nucleotides, the CDR3 is TGTGCCAGCAGCTCCATCCGGGGGCGCAATCAGCCCCAGCATTTT. V is TRBV12-3 or TRBV12-4 and J is TRBJ1-5; possible D gene TRBD1, 6 bases. The V and J ends lost 6 bases and 2 bases respectively, with 14 bases between them. The CDR3 runs to 15 residues.

With regard to this clonotype: A clone one base away is much larger, so this may be a read error. The chain carries TRBV13 and TRBJ1-6, with D perhaps TRBD1 (5 bases). The CDR3 runs to 15 residues. CDR1 is PRHDT and CDR2 is FYEKMQ in the germline V gene (reference sequence). The V end lost 5 bases, the J end lost 10 bases, and 18 bases lay between the germline ends. CDR3 DNA: TGTGCCAGCAGCCCCTCGGGGCCGACAAGGTCACCCCTCCACTTT. Protein sequence: CASSPSGPTRSPLHF.

This clonotype was detected ten times or more. The chain combines TRBV5-1 with TRBJ1-2; D possibly corresponds to TRBD1 (5 bases). Germline assignment: CDR1 SGHRS and CDR2 YFSETQ. The CDR3 is 13 amino acids. Trimming took 4 bases from V and 4 from J, leaving 11 bases between them. CDR3 in amino acids: CASSKDRFYGYTF. CDR3 nucleotides: TGCGCCAGCAGCAAAGACAGATTCTATGGCTACACCTTC.

This clonotype has only a few counts. The V gene is TRBV4-1, the J gene TRBJ1-1, with 7 bases fitting TRBD1. The CDR3 contains 16 residues. The germline gives CDR1 MGHRA, CDR2 YSYEKL. With 4 bases clipped from V and 1 base from J, the junction kept 9 bases outside the gene matches. CDR3 DNA sequence: TGCGCCAGCAGCCCAGTGGGACAGACCAGGAACACTGAAGCTTTCTTT. Translating gives CASSPVGQTRNTEAFF.

On this clonotype: Being one base from a much bigger clone, this may be a read error. This chain uses TRBV20-1 with TRBJ1-1; D is perhaps TRBD1 (6 bases). Germline CDR1 reads DFQATT; CDR2 reads SNEGSKA (reference sequence). CDR3 length: 15 residues. The CDR3 DNA sequence: TGCAGTGCTAGGTCAAGGAACCCCAGGGGCACTGAAACTTTCTTT. It specifies CSARSRNPRGTETFF.

The sample holds many counts of this clonotype. The V gene is TRBV6-5, the J gene TRBJ2-7; a possible D gene is TRBD2 (5 bases). With 6 bases removed from V and 2 bases from J, the gap between germline ends came to 20 bases. Germline V gene sequence: CDR1 MNHEY, CDR2 SVGAGI. The CDR3 covers 16 residues. CDR3 residues: CASSHSLPELAYEQYF. The CDR3, as DNA: TGTGCCAGCAGCCATTCTCTACCGGAACTAGCCTACGAGCAGTACTTC.